The rows below give T cell receptor beta chains drawn from one sample of a study of T cells after yellow fever vaccination. TCRdb reprocessed the 5' RACE reads with MiXCR, giving one entry per CDR3 protein. The sample lists approximately 140,000 distinct CDR3 sequences, roughly 8% occurring once. This specimen was CD4+ T cells sorted from PBMCs, taken 5 days after the yellow fever booster vaccination. The origin of the receptors is a man aged 25-45 years who received the YFV17D yellow fever vaccine. Each CDR3 is given with its conserved first and last residue. D genes are given only for firm matches. Size values are once, few and many counts, or a class for expanded clones, and some rows have none.

V: TRBV29-1
J: TRBJ2-7
D: TRBD2
size: many
CDR3: CSVETSVEQYF
DNA: TGCAGCGTTGAGACTAGCGTCGAGCAGTACTTC

V: TRBV18
J: TRBJ2-5
D: -
size: many
CDR3: CASSPRLQETQYF
DNA: TGTGCCAGCTCACCCCGACTCCAAGAGACCCAGTACTTC

V: TRBV10-3
J: TRBJ2-7
D: TRBD2
size: many
CDR3: CAITATSDSYEQYF
DNA: TGTGCCATCACTGCGACTAGCGACTCCTACGAGCAGTACTTC

V: TRBV21-1
J: TRBJ2-7
D: -
size: many
CDR3: CASSNPGLAVYEQYF
DNA: TGTGCCAGCAGCAACCCGGGACTAGCGGTCTACGAGCAGTACTTC

V: TRBV7-2
J: TRBJ2-5
D: TRBD2
size: many
CDR3: CASSYEYSGRETQYF
DNA: TGTGCCAGCAGCTACGAATATAGCGGGAGAGAGACTCAGTACTTC

V: TRBV5-1
J: TRBJ2-1
D: TRBD1
size: -
CDR3: CATSLDRGNNEQFF
DNA: TGCGCCACCAGCTTGGACAGGGGCAACAATGAGCAGTTCTTC

V: TRBV25-1
J: TRBJ2-1
D: TRBD1
size: many
CDR3: CASSVAGGNEQFF
DNA: TGTGCCAGCAGTGTGGCAGGGGGCAATGAGCAGTTCTTC

V: TRBV29-1
J: TRBJ2-3
D: -
size: many
CDR3: CSGLGGSTDTQYF
DNA: TGCAGCGGGCTTGGGGGAAGCACAGATACGCAGTATTTT

V: TRBV12-3/TRBV12-4
J: TRBJ1-2
D: -
size: few
CDR3: CASSLRSQEGYGYTF
DNA: TGTGCCAGCAGTTTACGTTCTCAAGAAGGCTATGGCTACACCTTC

V: TRBV28
J: TRBJ2-6
D: -
size: many
CDR3: CASRASGANVLTF
DNA: TGTGCCAGCAGGGCCTCTGGGGCCAACGTCCTGACTTTC

V: TRBV7-9
J: TRBJ2-7
D: -
size: -
CDR3: CASSLGPQFYEQYF
DNA: TGTGCCAGCAGCTTAGGGCCCCAATTCTACGAGCAGTACTTC

V: TRBV5-8
J: TRBJ2-7
D: -
size: few
CDR3: CASSPRGRTYEQYF
DNA: TGTGCCAGCAGCCCCAGGGGGAGGACCTACGAGCAGTACTTC

V: TRBV7-8
J: TRBJ2-7
D: -
size: many
CDR3: CASSLAIKPRYEQYF
DNA: TGTGCCAGCAGCTTAGCCATTAAGCCGCGCTACGAGCAGTACTTC

V: TRBV7-2
J: TRBJ2-4
D: TRBD2
size: many
CDR3: CASSLPGLEVFF
DNA: TGTGCCAGCAGTCTACCGGGACTAGAGGTGTTCTTC

V: TRBV20-1
J: TRBJ2-2
D: -
size: many
CDR3: CSATRATGGTGELFF
DNA: TGCAGTGCTACCCGCGCGACTGGAGGCACCGGGGAGCTGTTTTTT

V: TRBV20-1
J: TRBJ1-1
D: -
size: many
CDR3: CSAREFTPTEAFF
DNA: TGCAGTGCTAGAGAGTTTACCCCCACTGAAGCTTTCTTT

V: TRBV25-1
J: TRBJ2-2
D: TRBD2
size: many
CDR3: CASRGAGQTNTGELFF
DNA: TGTGCCAGCAGGGGAGCGGGGCAGACGAACACCGGGGAGCTGTTTTTT

V: TRBV20-1
J: TRBJ1-5
D: TRBD1
size: few
CDR3: CSARDPQGGQPQHF
DNA: TGCAGTGCTAGAGATCCCCAGGGGGGACAGCCCCAGCATTTT

V: TRBV6-2/TRBV6-3
J: TRBJ2-7
D: -
size: many
CDR3: CATTDSVVRGREQYF
DNA: TGTGCCACCACAGACTCCGTGGTACGGGGGCGCGAGCAGTACTTC

V: TRBV18
J: TRBJ2-3
D: -
size: -
CDR3: CASSPRGTPSTDTQYF
DNA: TGTGCCAGCTCACCACGCGGGACACCTAGCACAGATACGCAGTATTTT

V: TRBV25-1
J: TRBJ1-4
D: -
size: many
CDR3: CASSRAGTNEKLFF
DNA: TGTGCCAGCAGTCGGGCCGGGACTAATGAAAAACTGTTTTTT

V: TRBV3-1
J: TRBJ2-5
D: -
size: many
CDR3: CASRSGTGGETQYF
DNA: TGTGCCAGCAGATCCGGGACCGGCGGGGAGACCCAGTACTTC

V: TRBV21-1
J: TRBJ2-7
D: -
size: -
CDR3: CASSKALASGSSYEQYF
DNA: TGTGCCAGCAGCAAAGCGCTGGCGAGCGGGAGCTCCTACGAGCAGTACTTC

V: TRBV7-2
J: TRBJ2-1
D: -
size: many
CDR3: CASSSLGPSSYNEQFF
DNA: TGTGCCAGCAGCTCGCTAGGACCAAGCTCCTACAATGAGCAGTTCTTC

V: TRBV3-1
J: TRBJ2-2
D: -
size: many
CDR3: CASRNKYTGELFF
DNA: TGTGCCAGCAGGAACAAATACACCGGGGAGCTGTTTTTT

V: TRBV7-2
J: TRBJ2-7
D: TRBD1
size: many
CDR3: CASSPLGTGGTYEQYF
DNA: TGTGCCAGCAGCCCTTTAGGGACAGGGGGTACCTACGAGCAGTACTTC

V: TRBV6-5
J: TRBJ2-1
D: TRBD2
size: many
CDR3: CASSTPTSGRGTEQFF
DNA: TGTGCCAGCAGTACCCCGACTAGCGGGAGAGGGACTGAGCAGTTCTTC

V: TRBV29-1
J: TRBJ1-2
D: TRBD1
size: many
CDR3: CSVAGTGSGYTF
DNA: TGCAGCGTTGCTGGGACAGGATCCGGCTACACCTTC

V: TRBV19
J: TRBJ2-7
D: -
size: few
CDR3: CASSIEGGYGVASEQYF
DNA: TGTGCCAGTAGTATAGAAGGGGGATATGGTGTCGCGTCTGAGCAGTACTTC

V: TRBV5-1
J: TRBJ1-6
D: -
size: many
CDR3: CASSYLPGSNSPLHF
DNA: TGCGCCAGCAGCTACTTACCTGGGAGCAATTCACCCCTCCACTTT

V: TRBV6-5
J: TRBJ2-3
D: TRBD2
size: many
CDR3: CASSSTSGGTDTQYF
DNA: TGTGCCAGCAGTTCCACTAGCGGGGGCACAGATACGCAGTATTTT

V: TRBV5-4
J: TRBJ1-4
D: TRBD1
size: -
CDR3: CASSLGQGFEKLFF
DNA: TGTGCCAGCAGCTTGGGACAGGGGTTTGAAAAACTGTTTTTT

V: TRBV27
J: TRBJ2-7
D: -
size: many
CDR3: CASVRGATYEQYF
DNA: TGTGCCAGTGTGAGGGGAGCGACCTACGAGCAGTACTTC

V: TRBV10-3
J: TRBJ2-5
D: -
size: many
CDR3: CAIKTTGTEETQYF
DNA: TGTGCCATCAAGACTACCGGGACGGAAGAGACCCAGTACTTC

V: TRBV20-1
J: TRBJ2-3
D: TRBD1
size: many
CDR3: CSASIRGQGAPDTQYF
DNA: TGCAGTGCTAGTATTCGGGGGCAGGGGGCCCCAGATACGCAGTATTTT

V: TRBV4-3
J: TRBJ2-1
D: -
size: many
CDR3: CASSQDRGVEQFF
DNA: TGCGCCAGCAGCCAAGATAGGGGGGTTGAGCAGTTCTTC

V: TRBV18
J: TRBJ1-1
D: -
size: few
CDR3: CASSPGLNTEAFF
DNA: TGTGCCAGCTCACCAGGTTTGAACACTGAAGCTTTCTTT

V: TRBV29-1
J: TRBJ1-1
D: -
size: many
CDR3: CSVVWSKQGGEAFF
DNA: TGCAGCGTTGTTTGGAGTAAACAGGGAGGGGAAGCTTTCTTT

V: TRBV5-1
J: TRBJ2-5
D: -
size: many
CDR3: CASSLEGGAQYF
DNA: TGCGCCAGCAGCTTGGAGGGGGGAGCCCAGTACTTC

V: TRBV20-1
J: TRBJ2-2
D: TRBD1
size: many
CDR3: CSAKNLRDRVTGELFF
DNA: TGCAGTGCCAAGAACCTTCGGGACAGGGTTACTGGGGAGCTGTTTTTT

V: TRBV4-2
J: TRBJ2-1
D: -
size: -
CDR3: CASSPGLICYNEQFF
DNA: TGTGCCAGCAGCCCCGGGCTCATCTGCTACAATGAGCAGTTCTTC

V: TRBV18
J: TRBJ2-2
D: TRBD2
size: many
CDR3: CASSPTLNPSGTGELFF
DNA: TGTGCCAGCTCACCAACGTTGAACCCTAGCGGGACTGGGGAGCTGTTTTTT

V: TRBV11-2
J: TRBJ2-3
D: -
size: -
CDR3: CASSLLQLTSTDTQYF
DNA: TGTGCCAGCAGCTTACTCCAGCTTACTAGCACAGATACGCAGTATTTT

V: TRBV20-1
J: TRBJ2-1
D: -
size: many
CDR3: CSATGVHEQFF
DNA: TGCAGTGCAACGGGAGTCCATGAGCAGTTCTTC

V: TRBV5-1
J: TRBJ2-5
D: TRBD2
size: many
CDR3: CASNTLAGGPRGETQYF
DNA: TGCGCCAGCAACACCCTAGCGGGAGGGCCGCGGGGAGAGACCCAGTACTTC

V: TRBV6-6
J: TRBJ2-7
D: -
size: many
CDR3: CASSAPGVDEQYF
DNA: TGTGCCAGCAGTGCCCCGGGGGTGGACGAGCAGTACTTC